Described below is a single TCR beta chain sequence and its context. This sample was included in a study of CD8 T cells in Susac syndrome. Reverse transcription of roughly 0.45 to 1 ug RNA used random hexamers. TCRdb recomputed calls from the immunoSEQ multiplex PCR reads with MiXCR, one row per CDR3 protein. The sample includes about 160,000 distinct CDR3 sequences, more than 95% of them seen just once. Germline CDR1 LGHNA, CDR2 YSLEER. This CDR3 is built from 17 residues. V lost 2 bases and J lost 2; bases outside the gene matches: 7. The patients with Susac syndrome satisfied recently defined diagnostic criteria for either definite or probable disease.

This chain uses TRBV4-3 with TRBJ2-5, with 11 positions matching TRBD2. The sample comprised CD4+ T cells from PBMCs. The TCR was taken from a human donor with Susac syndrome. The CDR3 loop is CASSQNAIAGGQETQYF. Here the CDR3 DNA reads TGCGCCAGCAGCCAAAACGCTATAGCGGGAGGGCAAGAGACCCAGTACTTC.